Listed below are T cell receptor beta chains from one sample, sequenced in a study of sequential checkpoint blockade in melanoma. Some clones are missing from TCRdb's copy, which holds only in-frame ones; the method was immunoSEQ multiplex PCR. The data contain under 20,000 clones, over 60% of them singletons. Sequencing used CD8+ T cells sorted from blood (inferred from file names), obtained from a patient given nivolumab and ipilimumab in sequence. These receptors were taken from a human donor with melanoma. The CDR3 runs from the conserved cysteine through the conserved F or W. The D gene is left open where the match is weak. A clone size is listed for some rows: how often the clone was seen (once, few, many), or a class if it is expanded.

size | D | J | V | DNA | CDR3
- | - | TRBJ2-3 | TRBV11-2 | TGTGCCAGCAGCTTGTCTACGTTCAACCCTTACACAGATACGCAGTATTTT | CASSLSTFNPYTDTQYF
- | TRBD1 | TRBJ2-3 | TRBV5-1 | TGCGCCAGCGGTGGGACAGGATTCCCAGATACGCAGTATTTT | CASGGTGFPDTQYF
- | - | TRBJ1-3 | TRBV19 | TGTGCCAGTAGTATCCCGGACACCATATATTTT | CASSIPDTIYF
- | - | TRBJ2-6 | TRBV2 | TGTGCCAGCAGCAGGTCCTCTGGGGCCAACGTCCTGACTTTC | CASSRSSGANVLTF
- | - | TRBJ2-7 | TRBV13 | TGTGCCAGCAGCTTAGGACCTACAGCTACCTACGAGCAGTACTTC | CASSLGPTATYEQYF
medium-sized | - | TRBJ1-5 | TRBV5-4 | TGTGCCAGCAGCTTGGCCGGGGGTAGCAATCAGCCCCAGCATTTT | CASSLAGGSNQPQHF
- | TRBD1 | TRBJ1-1 | TRBV30 | TGTGCCTGGAGGGCAGGGGGGACCCCTGAAGCTTTCTTT | CAWRAGGTPEAFF
- | - | TRBJ2-7 | TRBV7-2 | TGTGCCAGCAGCTTCGGTGAGTCCTACGAGCAGTACTTC | CASSFGESYEQYF
- | TRBD2 | TRBJ2-1 | TRBV30 | TGTGCCTGGAGTGTGATAGCGGGAGGGTACAATGAGCAGTTCTTC | CAWSVIAGGYNEQFF
- | - | TRBJ2-7 | TRBV4-1 | TGCGCCAGCAGCCAAAGTTTCACAGGGAAGTCCTACGAGCAGTACTTC | CASSQSFTGKSYEQYF
- | TRBD1 | TRBJ1-5 | TRBV19 | TGTGCCAGTAGTCTCAGTCGGGACAGTAATCAGCCCCAGCATTTT | CASSLSRDSNQPQHF
- | TRBD2 | TRBJ2-7 | TRBV13 | TGTGCCAGCAGCACGACCCTAGCGGTATACGAGCAGTACTTC | CASSTTLAVYEQYF
- | TRBD1 | TRBJ2-7 | TRBV13 | TGTGCCAGCAGCCAATCCGGGACAGGGGCCTACGAGCAGTACTTC | CASSQSGTGAYEQYF
- | - | TRBJ2-5 | TRBV6-6 | TGTGCCAGCGAACTCTCCGAGACCCAGTACTTC | CASELSETQYF
- | TRBD1 | TRBJ1-3 | TRBV19 | TGTGCCACAGGACAGGTGGGAAGAAACACCATATATTTT | CATGQVGRNTIYF
once | TRBD1 | TRBJ2-1 | TRBV4-1 | TGCGCCAGCAGCCAACAGGGGGCCGGGTCGAGTTACAATGAGCAGTTCTTC | CASSQQGAGSSYNEQFF
- | TRBD2 | TRBJ2-3 | TRBV5-4 | TGTGCCAGCAGCTTCGGAGTAGCGGGGGGCGGCACAGATACGCAGTATTTT | CASSFGVAGGGTDTQYF
- | - | TRBJ2-3 | TRBV27 | TGTGCCAGCAGAACAGGGTCCGTTACGCAGTATTTT | CASRTGSVTQYF
few | - | TRBJ2-7 | TRBV5-4 | TGTGCCAGCAGCTTAGCCCCGGGTGGCAGTTTATACGAGCAGTACTTC | CASSLAPGGSLYEQYF
- | TRBD1 | TRBJ2-7 | TRBV4-1 | TGCGCCAGCAGCCGGACAGGGGCCGAGCAGTACTTC | CASSRTGAEQYF
large | TRBD1 | TRBJ1-2 | TRBV6-4 | TGTGCCAGCAGTGAGGAGGGACAGGGGTTTGATGGCTACACCTTC | CASSEEGQGFDGYTF
- | TRBD2 | TRBJ2-5 | TRBV27 | TGTGCCAGCAGCCCCGACCCTAGCGGACAAGAGACCCAGTACTTC | CASSPDPSGQETQYF
- | TRBD1 | TRBJ1-1 | TRBV29-1 | TGCAGCGACATCGAGGACAGGGACACTGAAGCTTTCTTT | CSDIEDRDTEAFF
- | TRBD2 | TRBJ2-1 | TRBV27 | TGTGCCAGCAGTTGGAGCGGGAGCTCCTACAATGAGCAGTTCTTC | CASSWSGSSYNEQFF
once | TRBD1 | TRBJ1-1 | TRBV11-2 | TGTGCCAGCAGCTTAGTTCAGGGGGCTAACACTGAAGCTTTCTTT | CASSLVQGANTEAFF
- | - | TRBJ2-1 | TRBV7-8 | TGTGCCACCCAGAGGGGGTATGAGCAGTTCTTC | CATQRGYEQFF
- | TRBD1 | TRBJ1-6 | TRBV27 | TGTGCCAGCAGTTTATCGACAGGGAGCTCCTATAATTCACCCCTCCACTTT | CASSLSTGSSYNSPLHF
- | - | TRBJ2-1 | TRBV6-4 | TGTGCCAGCAGTGATTCCCCGCGCAATGAGCAGTTCTTC | CASSDSPRNEQFF
- | TRBD2 | TRBJ2-1 | TRBV5-1 | TGCGCCAGCAGCTTGGCGTTAGCGGGTTCTTCCAATGAGCAGTTCTTC | CASSLALAGSSNEQFF
- | - | TRBJ2-7 | TRBV4-3 | TGCGCCAGCAGCCAAAGTACGACTTACGAGCAGTACTTC | CASSQSTTYEQYF
- | TRBD2 | TRBJ2-1 | TRBV4-1 | TGCGCCAGCAGCCTCCACGAGACTAGCATCTCCTACAATGAGCAGTTCTTC | CASSLHETSISYNEQFF
once | - | TRBJ1-5 | TRBV11-3 | TGTGCCAGCAGCCCCCGCCCGGGGGGGGGTTATAGCAATCAGCCCCAGCATTTT | CASSPRPGGGYSNQPQHF
- | TRBD2 | TRBJ2-5 | TRBV6-1 | TGTGCCAGCAGTGGGACGCCCGGAGGCGGGGGGACCCAGTACTTC | CASSGTPGGGGTQYF
- | - | TRBJ2-7 | TRBV27 | TGTGCCAGCAGTTTCGGGGGGCGAGTGTACGAGCAGTACTTC | CASSFGGRVYEQYF
- | TRBD2 | TRBJ2-1 | TRBV27 | TGTGCCAGCAGCGGACTAGCCTCCTACAATGAGCAGTTCTTC | CASSGLASYNEQFF
few | - | TRBJ2-2 | TRBV6-4 | TGTGCCAGCAGTGACGGGGGGTCCCACACCGGGGAGCTGTTTTTT | CASSDGGSHTGELFF
few | - | TRBJ1-5 | TRBV7-9 | TGTGCCAGCAGCTCTGGGCCCCGGGGTCAGCCCCAGCATTTT | CASSSGPRGQPQHF
- | - | TRBJ2-7 | TRBV6-1 | TGTGCCAGCAGTGCTGGCAGCGACAGCTCCTACGAGCAGTACTTC | CASSAGSDSSYEQYF
- | - | TRBJ2-5 | TRBV7-2 | TGTGCCAGCAGCTTTACAGGGCAAGAGACCCAGTACTTC | CASSFTGQETQYF
- | - | TRBJ1-2 | TRBV7-9 | TGTGCCAGCAGCTTTGTGGGCGACAGGCTGAATGGCTACACCTTC | CASSFVGDRLNGYTF
- | - | TRBJ1-1 | TRBV28 | TGTGCCAGCAGTTCCATCAGGGCTAATTCAGGCACTGAAGCTTTCTTT | CASSSIRANSGTEAFF
- | - | TRBJ2-5 | TRBV5-5 | TGTGCCAGCAGCTTGGGGGTCTCGGCGGAGCAGTACTTC | CASSLGVSAEQYF
- | - | TRBJ2-7 | TRBV27 | TGTGCCAGCAGTTTAGGTAATCCTATCGGACAAGACTACGAGCAGTACTTC | CASSLGNPIGQDYEQYF